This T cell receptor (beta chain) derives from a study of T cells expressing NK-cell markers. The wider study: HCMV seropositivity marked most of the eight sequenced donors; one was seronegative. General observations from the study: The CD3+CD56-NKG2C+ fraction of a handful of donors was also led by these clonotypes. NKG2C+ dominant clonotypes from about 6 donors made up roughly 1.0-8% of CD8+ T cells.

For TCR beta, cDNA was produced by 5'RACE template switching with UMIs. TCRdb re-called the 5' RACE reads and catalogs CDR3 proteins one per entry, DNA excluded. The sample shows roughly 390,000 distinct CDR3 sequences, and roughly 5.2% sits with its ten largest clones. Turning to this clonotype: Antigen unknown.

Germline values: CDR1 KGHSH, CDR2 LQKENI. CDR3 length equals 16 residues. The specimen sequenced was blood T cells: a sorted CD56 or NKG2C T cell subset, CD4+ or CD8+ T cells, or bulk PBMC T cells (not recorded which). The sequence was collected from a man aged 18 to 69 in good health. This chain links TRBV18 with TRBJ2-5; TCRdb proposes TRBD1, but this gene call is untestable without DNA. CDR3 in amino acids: CASSPYFRDGEETQYF.